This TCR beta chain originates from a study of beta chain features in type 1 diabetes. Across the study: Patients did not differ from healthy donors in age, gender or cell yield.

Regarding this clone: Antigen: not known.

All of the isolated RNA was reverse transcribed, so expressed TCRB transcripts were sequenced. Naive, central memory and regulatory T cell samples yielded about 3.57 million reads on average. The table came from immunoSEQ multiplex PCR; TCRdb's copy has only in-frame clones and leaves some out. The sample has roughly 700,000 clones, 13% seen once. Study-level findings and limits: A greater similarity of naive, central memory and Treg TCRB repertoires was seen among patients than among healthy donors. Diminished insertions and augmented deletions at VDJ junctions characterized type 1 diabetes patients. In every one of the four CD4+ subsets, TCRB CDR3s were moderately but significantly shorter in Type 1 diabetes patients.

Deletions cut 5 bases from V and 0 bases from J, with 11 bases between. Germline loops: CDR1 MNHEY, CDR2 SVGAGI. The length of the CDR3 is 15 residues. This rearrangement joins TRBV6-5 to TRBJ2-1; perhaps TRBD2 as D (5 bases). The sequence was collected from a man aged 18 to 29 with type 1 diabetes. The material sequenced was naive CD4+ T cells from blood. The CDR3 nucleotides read TGTGCCAGCAGTCCCGGTGGGAGCTCCTACAATGAGCAGTTCTTC. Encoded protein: CASSPGGSSYNEQFF.